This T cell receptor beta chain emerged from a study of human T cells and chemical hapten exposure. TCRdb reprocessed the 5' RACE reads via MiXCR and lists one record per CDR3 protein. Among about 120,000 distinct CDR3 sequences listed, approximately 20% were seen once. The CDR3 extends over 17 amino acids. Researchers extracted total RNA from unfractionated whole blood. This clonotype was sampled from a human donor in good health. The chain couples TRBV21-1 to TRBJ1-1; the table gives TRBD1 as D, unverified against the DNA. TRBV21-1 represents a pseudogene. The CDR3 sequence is CASSKGRDRRRRTEAFF. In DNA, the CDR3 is TGTGCCAGCAGCAAGGGGCGGGACAGGCGTCGACGCACTGAAGCTTTCTTT.